The next 13 T cell receptor beta chains were all read from a single sample in a study of blood T cell repertoires in COVID-19. Measured with immunoSEQ multiplex PCR; TCRdb has only the in-frame clones, and not every one. This sample has 210,000 or so clones; roughly nine tenths occur once, and the top ten carry more than 10%. The sequenced sample consisted of peripheral blood. Receptors were obtained from a woman aged 18-29 years who had recovered from COVID-19.

The chain carries TRBV10-3 and TRBJ2-1; 8 positions agree with TRBD2. V shed 2 bases and J 4 bases; nucleotides not matched to a gene: 7. This CDR3 comprises 16 residues. The germline V gene encodes CDR1 ENHRY and CDR2 SYGVKD. The CDR3 region is CAISEPGLARYNEQFF. The CDR3 DNA sequence: TGTGCCATCAGTGAGCCCGGACTAGCTAGGTACAATGAGCAGTTCTTC.

For the CDR3, the DNA is TGTGCCAGCAGCCAAAACATGCTCTGGGCCGGGGGCACTGAAGCTTTCTTT. Translating gives CASSQNMLWAGGTEAFF. The chain is built from TRBV4-2 and TRBJ1-1, with a weak D call TRBD1 (5 bases). CDR3 length equals 17 residues. Germline CDR1 LGHNA, CDR2 YNFKEQ. With 2 bases removed from V and 4 bases from J, the gap between germline ends came to 20 bases.

The genes are TRBV5-6 and TRBJ1-5; D ambiguous. Trimming took 0 bases from V and 6 from J, leaving 16 bases between them. Germline assignment: CDR1 SGHDT and CDR2 YYEEEE. This CDR3 has 16 amino acids. In DNA, the CDR3 is TGTGCCAGCAGCTTGGCGGGCGCCGGAGGATTTCAGCCCCAGCATTTT. Translating it yields CASSLAGAGGFQPQHF.

On this clone itself: The junction shows a germline mismatch at one end, possibly a read error. The chain joins TRBV6-5 to TRBJ2-7; 9 positions agree with TRBD1. The CDR3 loop spans 14 amino acids. Per the germline V gene, CDR1 is MNHEY and CDR2 is SVGAGI. The CDR3 coding sequence is TGTGCCAGCAGCCTCAACAGGGGGCGCTGGCCAAGAGACTTC. Amino acid sequence: CASSLNRGRWPRDF.

The CDR3 sequence is CATSDFQVANEQFF. DNA of the CDR3: TGTGCCACCAGTGATTTCCAGGTGGCCAATGAGCAGTTCTTC. The chain uses TRBV24-1 and TRBJ2-1, with D unresolved. Trimming cost V 1 base and J 6 bases, with 9 bases left between them. The CDR3 totals 14 residues. Per germline, CDR1 KGHDR and CDR2 SFDVKD.

This chain uses TRBV15 with TRBJ2-1; 9 positions agree with TRBD1. Losses at the gene ends were 8 bases for V and 7 bases for J; bases not matched to a gene: 9. Per germline, CDR1 LNHNV and CDR2 YYDKDF (reference sequence). The CDR3 loop spans 14 amino acids. The CDR3: CATLDRGLANEQFF. The CDR3 DNA follows: TGTGCCACCCTCGACAGGGGGTTGGCTAATGAGCAGTTCTTC.

This CDR3 reads CAISVSASDEQYF. The CDR3 DNA is TGTGCCATCAGTGTGAGTGCCTCGGACGAGCAGTACTTC. This sequence joins TRBV10-3 and TRBJ2-7; D not certain. V shed 4 bases and J shed 5 bases, with 12 bases lying between them. The CDR3 contains 13 residues. Germline CDR1 is ENHRY and CDR2 is SYGVKD.

This chain joins TRBV9 and TRBJ2-1, with no clear D. The CDR3 length is 13 residues. Germline-derived CDR1 and CDR2 are SGDLS and YYNGEE. Trimming cost V 4 bases and J 8 bases, with 13 bases left between them. The CDR3 region is CASSMLLSDEQFF. In DNA, the CDR3 is TGTGCCAGCAGCATGTTGTTGTCAGATGAGCAGTTCTTC.

The chain uses TRBV13 and TRBJ1-1; D unresolved. Germline CDR1 is PRHDT and CDR2 is FYEKMQ (reference sequence). Trimming stripped 2 bases from V and 6 bases from J, with 10 bases between. The CDR3 is 13 amino acids. The CDR3 reads CASSLSWRAEAFF. The CDR3, as DNA: TGTGCCAGCAGCTTATCGTGGAGGGCTGAAGCTTTCTTT.

V gene TRBV6-5 combines with J gene TRBJ2-5; no clear D gene. CDR3 length: 13 residues. Trimming removed 5 bases at V and 5 bases at J, with 12 bases between. Germline CDR1 and CDR2: MNHEY and SVGAGI. CDR3 coding DNA: TGTGCCAGCAGTCTCACACCGTGGGAGACCCAGTACTTC. Its protein product is CASSLTPWETQYF.

The rearrangement links TRBV13 to TRBJ1-1; 7 nucleotides line up with TRBD1. Trimming removed 2 bases from V and 2 bases from J; junction bases left unmatched: 5. This CDR3 comprises 15 residues. Germline CDR1 reads PRHDT; CDR2 reads FYEKMQ (reference sequence). In nucleotides, the CDR3 is TGTGCCAGCAGCTTAAGGACAGGCCTAAACACTGAAGCTTTCTTT. Translation: CASSLRTGLNTEAFF.

This chain connects TRBV18 to TRBJ2-1; 9 bases fit TRBD2. V was pared by 3 bases and J by 0 bases, with 0 bases of the junction left unmatched. This CDR3 contains 15 residues. Germline V CDR1 and CDR2: KGHSH, LQKENI. The CDR3, as DNA: TGTGCCAGCTCACCGACTAGCGGCTCCTACAATGAGCAGTTCTTC. It is translated as CASSPTSGSYNEQFF.

The sample holds one count of this clone. J is TRBJ1-2 and V is TRBV1. TRBV1 is a listed pseudogene. The CDR3 sequence is 14 residues long. The CDR3 region has the DNA TGCACCAGCAGCCAAGATAGAGTGAGCTATGGCTACACCTTC. It encodes CTSSQDRVSYGYTF.